The 27 T cell receptor beta chains below all came from one sample that was sequenced in a study of CD8 T cells in Susac syndrome. With random hexamers, 0.5 to 1 ug RNA was reverse transcribed. TCRdb fed the immunoSEQ multiplex PCR reads into MiXCR, producing one record per CDR3 protein. The data show about 83,000 distinct CDR3 sequences, roughly 96% seen once. Input material: CD8+ T cells from PBMCs. The receptors come from a human donor with Susac syndrome.

V gene TRBV7-9 combines with J gene TRBJ2-1; tentatively, D is TRBD2 (7 bases). With 7 bases removed from V and 5 bases from J, the gap between germline ends came to 24 bases. This CDR3 has 17 residues. Germline loops: CDR1 SEHNR, CDR2 FQNEAQ (reference sequence). DNA for the CDR3: TGTGCCAGCACCATACCGCGGGCGGGGGCCCGGGACAATGAGCAGTTCTTC. The encoded protein is CASTIPRAGARDNEQFF.

The chain links TRBV15 to TRBJ2-3; 9 bases are shared with TRBD1. The CDR3 sequence is 16 residues long. Germline-derived CDR1 and CDR2 are LNHNV and YYDKDF (reference sequence). V lost 1 base, J lost 4 bases, and 6 bases stayed unmatched. The CDR3 DNA follows: TGTGCCACCAGCAGAGCCGGGACAGGGAATCCAGATACGCAGTATTTT. Its translation: CATSRAGTGNPDTQYF.

The chain links TRBV20-1 to TRBJ1-2, with 9 bases aligning to TRBD1. The CDR3 has 12 amino acids. CDR1 and CDR2 from the germline V gene are DFQATT and SNEGSKA (reference sequence). Trimming removed 6 bases from V and 6 bases from J; junction bases left unmatched: 5. The CDR3 nucleotides read TGCAGTGCCTCAAGACAGGGGGATGGCTACACCTTC. This codes for CSASRQGDGYTF.

CDR3 in DNA: TGCGCCAGCAGCTTGGGGACAGGGCAAAACATGAACACTGAAGCTTTCTTT. Amino acid sequence: CASSLGTGQNMNTEAFF. The rearrangement joins TRBV5-1 to TRBJ1-1, with TRBD1 identical over 8 bases. From germline, CDR1 is SGHRS and CDR2 YFSETQ. J was trimmed by 0 bases and V by 0 bases; bases with no gene match: 7. The CDR3 is made up of 17 amino acids.

CDR3 sequence: CASKAGGSNSYEQYF. The CDR3 nucleotides read TGTGCCAGCAAGGCAGGGGGCTCCAATTCCTACGAGCAGTACTTC. The chain has TRBV2 and TRBJ2-7; 8 bases are shared with TRBD1. This CDR3 comprises 15 residues. The junction had 9 bases not matched to a gene; V was cut back by 7 bases and J by 1 base. Germline V lookup: CDR1 SNHLY, CDR2 FYNNEI.

For the CDR3, the DNA is TGTGCCTGGACTTTTGGTACTGAAGCTTTCTTT. Protein sequence: CAWTFGTEAFF. The chain couples TRBV30 to TRBJ1-1; unclear D gene. V gave up 4 bases and J gave up 5 bases, with 8 bases separating them. Germline CDR1 reads GTSNPN; CDR2 reads SVGIG (reference sequence). The CDR3 sequence is 11 residues long. Looking up the rest from reference TRBV30 and TRBJ1-1 gives the full variable domain: SQTIHQWPATLVQPVGSPLSLECTVEGTSNPNLYWYRQAAGRGLQLLFYSVGIGQISSEVPQNLSASRPQDRQFILSSKKLLLSDSGFYLCAWTFGTEAFFGQGTRLTVV.

V and J are TRBV6-6 and TRBJ2-7, with TRBD1 identical over 7 bases. The CDR3 has 15 residues. Germline loops: CDR1 MNHNY, CDR2 SVGAGI (reference sequence). V dropped 5 bases and J dropped 2; count of bases not matched to a gene: 9. This chain's CDR3 is CASSMVRQGAYEQYV. As DNA, the CDR3 is TGTGCCAGCAGTATGGTCCGTCAGGGGGCCTACGAGCAGTACGTC.

V is TRBV24-1 and J is TRBJ2-5; TRBD1 is a possible D gene (5 bases). Per the germline V gene, CDR1 is KGHDR and CDR2 is SFDVKD. V shed 2 bases and J shed 5 bases, with 17 bases lying between them. The CDR3 extends over 16 amino acids. CDR3 nucleotides: TGTGCCACCAGTGATTCATGGACACTCAAGGATGAGACCCAGTACTTC. Residues: CATSDSWTLKDETQYF.

The rearrangement links TRBV25-1 to TRBJ1-1, with TRBD1 as a possible D gene (6 bases). The germline gives CDR1 MGHDK, CDR2 SYGVNS. The CDR3 length is 13 residues. V gave up 10 bases and J gave up 0 bases, with 12 bases separating them. Here the CDR3 DNA reads TGTGCCACCAGGACAGCCCTGAACACTGAAGCTTTCTTT. As protein: CATRTALNTEAFF.

J is TRBJ1-5 and V is TRBV7-9; D unresolved. The V and J ends lost 0 bases and 4 bases respectively, with 4 bases between them. CDR3 length equals 13 residues. In germline, CDR1 is SEHNR, CDR2 FQNEAQ (reference sequence). The CDR3 coding sequence is TGTGCCAGCAGCTTAGCGGATAATCAGCCCCAGCATTTT. Translation: CASSLADNQPQHF. The entire variable domain, with the rest obtained from reference TRBV7-9 and TRBJ1-5, is as follows: DTGVSQNPRHKITKRGQNVTFRCDPISEHNRLYWYRQTLGQGPEFLTYFQNEAQLEKSRLLSDRFSAERPKGSFSTLEIQRTEQGDSAMYLCASSLADNQPQHFGDGTRLSIL.

CDR3 region: CASSYSIQGSATNEKLFF. The CDR3 coding sequence is TGTGCCAGCAGTTACTCGATTCAGGGCAGTGCAACTAATGAAAAACTGTTTTTT. The chain couples TRBV6-5 to TRBJ1-4, with D possibly being TRBD1 (5 bases). The CDR3 is 18 residues long. Trimming removed 0 bases from V and 0 bases from J, with 14 bases in between. Germline CDR1 and CDR2: MNHEY and SVGAGI.

CDR3: CSAPTGINEKLFF. In DNA, the CDR3 is TGCAGTGCTCCGACAGGGATAAATGAAAAACTGTTTTTT. V usage is TRBV20-1 and J usage is TRBJ1-4; TRBD1 matches at 7 bases. Germline values: CDR1 DFQATT, CDR2 SNEGSKA (reference sequence). The CDR3 consists of 13 residues. The junction had 5 bases not matched to a gene; V was cut back by 5 bases and J by 5 bases.

This chain connects TRBV6-2 or TRBV6-3 to TRBJ1-5; no clear D. This CDR3 comprises 14 residues. V lost 6 bases and J lost 3, with 12 bases in between. CDR1 and CDR2 (germline): MNHEY, SVGEGT. CDR3 amino acids: CASSDVGINQPQHF. The CDR3 DNA is TGTGCCAGCAGCGATGTGGGGATCAATCAGCCCCAGCATTTT.

This clonotype came up once. V usage is TRBV19 and J usage is TRBJ2-1, with a tentative D call TRBD1 (5 bases). Trimming pared 10 bases from V and 2 bases from J, leaving 15 bases between. The germline gives CDR1 LNHDA, CDR2 SQIVND (reference sequence). This CDR3 has 14 residues. CDR3 region: CATNVKGTYNEQFF. The CDR3 nucleotides read TGTGCCACAAACGTGAAGGGGACCTACAATGAGCAGTTCTTC. The full variable domain, rest sourced from reference TRBV19 and TRBJ2-1, is DGGITQSPKYLFRKEGQNVTLSCEQNLNHDAMYWYRQDPGQGLRLIYYSQIVNDFQKGDIAEGYSVSREKKESFPLTVTSAQKNPTAFYLCATNVKGTYNEQFFGPGTRLTVL.

This chain connects TRBV5-4 to TRBJ1-2, with D maybe TRBD1 (5 bases). Per the germline V gene, CDR1 is SGHNT and CDR2 is YYREEE (reference sequence). This CDR3 contains 13 residues. V dropped 3 bases and J dropped 6 bases, with 12 bases sitting between them. The CDR3 sequence: CASSWGFPDGYTF. The CDR3 DNA follows: TGTGCCAGCAGCTGGGGCTTCCCTGATGGCTACACCTTC.

The gene calls are TRBV19 and TRBJ2-1; 9 positions match TRBD1. CDR1 LNHDA and CDR2 SQIVND come from the germline V gene (reference sequence). The CDR3 length is 12 residues. V was pared by 11 bases and J by 8 bases, with 7 bases of the junction left unmatched. CDR3 protein: CARWDRADEQFF. CDR3 nucleotide sequence: TGTGCCCGCTGGGACAGGGCGGATGAGCAGTTCTTC.

The chain carries TRBV6-5 and TRBJ2-1, with D perhaps matching TRBD1 or TRBD2 (5 bases each). Germline V gene data show CDR1 as MNHEY and CDR2 as SVGAGI. CDR3 size: 14 residues. V was pared by 7 bases and J by 8 bases, with 18 bases between. The CDR3 DNA sequence: TGTGCCAGCACTCCAGGGTCCCGGGGCGATGAGCAGTTCTTC. Translation gives CASTPGSRGDEQFF.

The V call is TRBV12-5, the J call TRBJ2-1; perhaps TRBD2 as D (6 bases). V was cut by 6 bases and J by 3 bases, with 9 bases left in between. Germline lookup yields CDR1 LGHNT and CDR2 FRNRAP. The CDR3 loop spans 13 amino acids. The DNA for the CDR3 is TGTGCTAGTGGAACGGACTACTACAATGAGCAGTTCTTC. This gives the protein CASGTDYYNEQFF.

The CDR3 DNA reads as TGTGCCAGGGACGGTGCCTATGGCTACACCTTC. This sequence encodes CARDGAYGYTF. The V and J genes are TRBV27 and TRBJ1-2; no reliable D call. The germline V and J ends were trimmed by 9 bases and 4 bases, with 9 bases remaining between them. The CDR3 is 11 residues long. Germline V gene lookup returns CDR1 MNHEY and CDR2 SMNVEV (reference sequence).

CDR3 sequence: CASSPGTEHSPLHF. As DNA, the CDR3 is TGTGCCAGCAGCCCCGGGACAGAGCATTCACCCCTCCACTTT. V usage is TRBV5-6 and J usage is TRBJ1-6; TRBD1 matches 7 bases. Per the germline V gene, CDR1 is SGHDT and CDR2 is YYEEEE. This CDR3 has 14 amino acids. Germline trimming cut 4 bases from V and 8 bases from J; bases unmatched to any gene: 6.

The chain uses TRBV4-2 and TRBJ2-1, with 8 bases lining up with TRBD2. V was pared by 4 bases and J by 3 bases, with 5 bases of the junction left unmatched. This CDR3 contains 15 residues. CDR1 is LGHNA, CDR2 YNFKEQ, per germline. CDR3 residues: CASSPELADYNEQFF. The CDR3 region has the DNA TGTGCCAGCAGCCCGGAACTAGCGGACTACAATGAGCAGTTCTTC.

Written as DNA, the CDR3 is TGTGCCAGCAGCTTGGGAACTAGCATCACAGATACGCAGTATTTT. This translates into CASSLGTSITDTQYF. The rearrangement joins TRBV5-6 to TRBJ2-3; a weak D match, TRBD2 (6 bases). In germline, CDR1 is SGHDT, CDR2 YYEEEE. Trimming took 0 bases from V and 2 from J, leaving 10 bases between them. The CDR3 has 15 residues.

V and J are TRBV10-3 and TRBJ2-7, with D possibly being TRBD2 (5 bases). Looked up from germline, CDR1 is ENHRY and CDR2 is SYGVKD. The CDR3 sequence is 13 residues long. Between the trimmed V and J ends, which lost 4 bases and 2 bases, there was a span of 9 bases. The CDR3 sequence: CAISAPGTYEQYF. The DNA of the CDR3 is TGTGCCATCAGTGCCCCGGGGACCTACGAGCAGTACTTC.

This chain joins TRBV7-6 and TRBJ1-1, with 8 positions matching TRBD1. The CDR3 is 15 residues long. From germline, CDR1 is SGHVS and CDR2 FNYEAQ. The J segment lost 3 bases and the V segment lost 4 bases, leaving 7 bases of the junction unmatched. CDR3 sequence (DNA): TGTGCCAGCAGCTCCTCAGGGGGCAAATACACTGAAGCTTTCTTT. This sequence encodes CASSSSGGKYTEAFF. The full variable domain, its missing parts supplied by reference TRBV7-6 and TRBJ1-1, is GAGVSQSPRYKVTKRGQDVALRCDPISGHVSLYWYRQALGQGPEFLTYFNYEAQQDKSGLPNDRFSAERPEGSISTLTIQRTEQRDSAMYRCASSSSGGKYTEAFFGQGTRLTVV.

This chain connects TRBV2 to TRBJ1-5, with D unresolved. This CDR3 is built from 14 residues. Germline V gives CDR1 SNHLY, CDR2 FYNNEI. Between the trimmed V and J ends, which lost 5 bases and 7 bases, there was a span of 15 bases. The CDR3 here is CASSRVIRNQPQHF. The CDR3 coding sequence is TGTGCCAGCAGTCGGGTCATAAGGAACCAGCCCCAGCATTTT.

This rearrangement joins TRBV5-1 to TRBJ2-1; D remains unclear. The CDR3 is made up of 13 amino acids. Germline CDR1 reads SGHRS; CDR2 reads YFSETQ. Trimming took 4 bases from V and 8 from J, leaving 13 bases between them. This CDR3 reads CASSPDPRDEQFF. CDR3 sequence (DNA): TGCGCCAGCAGCCCTGACCCCCGGGATGAGCAGTTCTTC.

This chain links TRBV19 with TRBJ2-1; possible D gene TRBD1, 6 bases. Germline values: CDR1 LNHDA, CDR2 SQIVND (reference sequence). V was cut by 3 bases and J by 6 bases, with 15 bases left in between. The CDR3 runs to 15 residues. CDR3 nucleotide sequence: TGTGCCAGTAGTATGGGGGCTAGCCGCGTCAATGAGCAGTTCTTC. Translated, it gives CASSMGASRVNEQFF. The full variable domain, with the rest looked up from reference TRBV19 and TRBJ2-1, is DGGITQSPKYLFRKEGQNVTLSCEQNLNHDAMYWYRQDPGQGLRLIYYSQIVNDFQKGDIAEGYSVSREKKESFPLTVTSAQKNPTAFYLCASSMGASRVNEQFFGPGTRLTVL.